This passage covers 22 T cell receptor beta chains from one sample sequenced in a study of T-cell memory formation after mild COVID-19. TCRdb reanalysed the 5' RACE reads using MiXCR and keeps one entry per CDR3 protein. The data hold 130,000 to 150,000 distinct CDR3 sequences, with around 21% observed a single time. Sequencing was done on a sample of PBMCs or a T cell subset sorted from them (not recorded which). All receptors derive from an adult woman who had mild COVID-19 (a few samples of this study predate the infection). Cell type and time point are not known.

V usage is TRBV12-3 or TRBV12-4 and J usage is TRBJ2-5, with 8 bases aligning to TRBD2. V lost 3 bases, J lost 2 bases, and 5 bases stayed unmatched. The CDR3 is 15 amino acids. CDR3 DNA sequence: TGTGCCAGCAGTTTTACGGGAGGGAGACAAGAGACCCAGTACTTC. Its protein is CASSFTGGRQETQYF.

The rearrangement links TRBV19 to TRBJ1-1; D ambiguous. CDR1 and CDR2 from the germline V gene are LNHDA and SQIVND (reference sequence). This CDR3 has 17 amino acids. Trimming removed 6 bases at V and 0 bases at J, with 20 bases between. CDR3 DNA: TGTGCCAGTAGCGATCCTCTATCGGGTTTCATGAACACTGAAGCTTTCTTT. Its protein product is CASSDPLSGFMNTEAFF.

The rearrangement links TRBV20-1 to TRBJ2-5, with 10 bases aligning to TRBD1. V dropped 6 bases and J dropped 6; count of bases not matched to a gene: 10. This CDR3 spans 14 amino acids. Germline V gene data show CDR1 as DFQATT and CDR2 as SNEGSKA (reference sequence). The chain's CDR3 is CSANRGTGVQTQYF. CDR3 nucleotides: TGCAGTGCAAACCGGGGGACAGGGGTGCAGACCCAGTACTTC.

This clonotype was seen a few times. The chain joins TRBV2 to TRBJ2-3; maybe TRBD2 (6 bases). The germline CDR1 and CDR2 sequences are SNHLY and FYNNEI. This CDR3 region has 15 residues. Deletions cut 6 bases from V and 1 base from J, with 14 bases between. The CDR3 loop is CASSAQGGGTDTQYF. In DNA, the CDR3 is TGTGCCAGCAGCGCTCAGGGAGGTGGCACAGATACGCAGTATTTT.

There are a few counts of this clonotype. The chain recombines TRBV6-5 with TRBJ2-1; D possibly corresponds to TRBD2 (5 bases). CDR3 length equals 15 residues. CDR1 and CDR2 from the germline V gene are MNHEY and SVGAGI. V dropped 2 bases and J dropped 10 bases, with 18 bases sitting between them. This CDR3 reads CASSYSEGGPGEQFF. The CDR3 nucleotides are TGTGCCAGCAGTTACAGCGAGGGCGGCCCGGGGGAGCAGTTCTTC.

The CDR3 reads CASRDPGYSNQPQHF. In DNA form, the CDR3 reads TGTGCCAGCAGGGATCCGGGTTATAGCAATCAGCCCCAGCATTTT. This sequence joins TRBV2 and TRBJ1-5, with no clear D. V shed 6 bases and J shed 0 bases, with 12 bases lying between them. The V gene's germline CDR1 is SNHLY and CDR2 FYNNEI. The CDR3 sequence is 15 residues long.

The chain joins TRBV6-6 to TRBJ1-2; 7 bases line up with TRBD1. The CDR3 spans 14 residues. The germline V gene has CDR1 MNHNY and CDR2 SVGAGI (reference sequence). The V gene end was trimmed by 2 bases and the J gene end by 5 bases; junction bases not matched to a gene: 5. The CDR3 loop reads CASSYGDSAYGYTF. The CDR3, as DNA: TGTGCCAGCAGTTACGGGGACAGCGCTTATGGCTACACCTTC.

The CDR3 coding sequence is TGCAGCGTTTCCGTAGGTCGGACAGGGAGTAACAATGAGCAGTTCTTC. Encoded protein: CSVSVGRTGSNNEQFF. V is TRBV29-1 and J is TRBJ2-1; 8 nucleotides match TRBD1. V dropped 5 bases and J dropped 5; count of bases not matched to a gene: 14. This CDR3 region has 16 residues. Germline CDR1 reads SQVTM; CDR2 reads ANQGSEA.

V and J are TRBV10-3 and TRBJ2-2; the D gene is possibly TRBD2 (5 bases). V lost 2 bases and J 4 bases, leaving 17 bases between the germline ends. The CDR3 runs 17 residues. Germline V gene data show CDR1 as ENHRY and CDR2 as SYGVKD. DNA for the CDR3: TGTGCCATCAGTGAGCTACAGAAAAGGAGGAGCACCGGGGAGCTGTTTTTT. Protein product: CAISELQKRRSTGELFF.

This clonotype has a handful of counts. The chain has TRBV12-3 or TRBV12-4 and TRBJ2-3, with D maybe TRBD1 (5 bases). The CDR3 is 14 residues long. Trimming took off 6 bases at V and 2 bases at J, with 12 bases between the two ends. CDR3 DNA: TGTGCCAGCAGGGGGCCCCTCTCCACAGATACGCAGTATTTT. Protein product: CASRGPLSTDTQYF.

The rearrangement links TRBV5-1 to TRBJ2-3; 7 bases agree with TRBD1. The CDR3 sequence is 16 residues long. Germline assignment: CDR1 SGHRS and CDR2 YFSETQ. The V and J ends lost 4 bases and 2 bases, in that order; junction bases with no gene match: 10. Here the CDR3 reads CASSKPDRTDTDTQYF. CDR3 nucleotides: TGCGCCAGCAGCAAACCGGACAGGACCGACACAGATACGCAGTATTTT.

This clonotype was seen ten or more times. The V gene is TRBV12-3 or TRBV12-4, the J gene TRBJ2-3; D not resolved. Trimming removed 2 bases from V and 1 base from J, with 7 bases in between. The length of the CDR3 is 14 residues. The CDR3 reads CASSLRMGTDTQYF. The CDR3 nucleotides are TGTGCCAGCAGTTTACGTATGGGCACAGATACGCAGTATTTT.

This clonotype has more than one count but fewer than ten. This chain's CDR3 is CSVPGTGKTYEQYF. CDR3 DNA: TGCAGCGTCCCCGGGACAGGGAAAACCTACGAGCAGTACTTC. The chain recombines TRBV29-1 with TRBJ2-7; 9 positions agree with TRBD1. J lost 2 bases, V lost 6 bases, and 8 bases had no gene match. CDR1 SQVTM and CDR2 ANQGSEA come from the germline V gene. The CDR3 length is 14 residues.

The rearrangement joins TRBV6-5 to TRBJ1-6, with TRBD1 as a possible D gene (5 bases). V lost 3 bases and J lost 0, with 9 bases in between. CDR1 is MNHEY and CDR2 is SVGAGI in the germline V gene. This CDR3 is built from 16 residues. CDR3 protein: CASSYRQSSYNSPLHF. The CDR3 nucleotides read TGTGCCAGCAGTTATCGACAGAGCTCCTATAATTCACCCCTCCACTTT.

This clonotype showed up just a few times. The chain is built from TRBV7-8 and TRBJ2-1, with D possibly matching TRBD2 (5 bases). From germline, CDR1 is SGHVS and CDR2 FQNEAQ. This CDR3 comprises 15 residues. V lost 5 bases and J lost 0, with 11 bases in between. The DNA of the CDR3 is TGTGCCAGCAGCCGTACGGACTTCTCCTACAATGAGCAGTTCTTC. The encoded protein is CASSRTDFSYNEQFF.

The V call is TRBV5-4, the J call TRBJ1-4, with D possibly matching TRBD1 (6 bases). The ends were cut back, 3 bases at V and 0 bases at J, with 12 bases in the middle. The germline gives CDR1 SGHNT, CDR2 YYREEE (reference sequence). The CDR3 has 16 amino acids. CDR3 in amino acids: CASSWGAVPTNEKLFF. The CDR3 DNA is TGTGCCAGCAGCTGGGGGGCAGTTCCAACTAATGAAAAACTGTTTTTT.

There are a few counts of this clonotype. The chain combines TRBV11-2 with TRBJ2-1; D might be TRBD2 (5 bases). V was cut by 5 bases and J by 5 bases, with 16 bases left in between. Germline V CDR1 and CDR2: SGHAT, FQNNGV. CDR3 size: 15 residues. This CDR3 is CASSQPGVAHNEQFF. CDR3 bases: TGTGCCAGCAGCCAACCCGGGGTAGCGCACAATGAGCAGTTCTTC.

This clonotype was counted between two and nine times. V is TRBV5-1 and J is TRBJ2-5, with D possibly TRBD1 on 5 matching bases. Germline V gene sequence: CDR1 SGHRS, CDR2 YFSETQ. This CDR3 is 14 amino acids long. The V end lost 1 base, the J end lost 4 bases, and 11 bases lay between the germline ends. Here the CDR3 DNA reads TGCGCCAGCAGCTTGCGCGCAGGGCCAGAGACCCAGTACTTC. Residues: CASSLRAGPETQYF.

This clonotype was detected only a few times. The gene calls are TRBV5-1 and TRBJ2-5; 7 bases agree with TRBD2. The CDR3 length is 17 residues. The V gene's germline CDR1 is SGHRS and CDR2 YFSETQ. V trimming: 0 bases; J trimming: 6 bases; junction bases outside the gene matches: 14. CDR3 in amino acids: CASSLAARERERKTQYF. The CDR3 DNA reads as TGCGCCAGCAGCTTGGCCGCGAGGGAGCGGGAAAGGAAGACCCAGTACTTC.

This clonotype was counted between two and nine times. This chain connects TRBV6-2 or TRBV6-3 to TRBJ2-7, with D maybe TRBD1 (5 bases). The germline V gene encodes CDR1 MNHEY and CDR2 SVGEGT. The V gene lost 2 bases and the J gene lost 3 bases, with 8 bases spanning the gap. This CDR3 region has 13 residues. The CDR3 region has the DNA TGTGCCAGCAGTTACGACAGATACTACGAGCAGTACTTC. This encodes CASSYDRYYEQYF.

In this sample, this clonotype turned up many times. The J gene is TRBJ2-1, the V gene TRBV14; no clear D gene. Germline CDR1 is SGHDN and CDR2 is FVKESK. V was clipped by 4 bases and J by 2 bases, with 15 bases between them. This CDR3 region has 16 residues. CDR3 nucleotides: TGTGCCAGCAGCCGGAATCTAGGAAACACCTACAATGAGCAGTTCTTC. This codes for CASSRNLGNTYNEQFF.

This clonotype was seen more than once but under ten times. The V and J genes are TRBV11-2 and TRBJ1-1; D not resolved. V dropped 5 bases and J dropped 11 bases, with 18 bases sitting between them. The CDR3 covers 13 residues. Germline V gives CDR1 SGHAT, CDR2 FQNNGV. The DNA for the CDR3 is TGTGCCAGCAGCCTGCGGGCGGCACTGAGGGCTTTCTTT. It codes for CASSLRAALRAFF. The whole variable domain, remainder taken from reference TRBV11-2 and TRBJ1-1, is EAGVAQSPRYKIIEKRQSVAFWCNPISGHATLYWYQQILGQGPKLLIQFQNNGVVDDSQLPKDRFSAERLKGVDSTLKIQPAKLEDSAVYLCASSLRAALRAFFGQGTRLTVV.